The 9 T cell receptor beta chains reported below all come from one sample, sequenced in a study of Ad26.COV2.S vaccination and SARS-CoV-2 variants. Regarding treatment: roughly 20 received Ad26.COV2.S at low or high dose, single or two shots; 5 received placebo; per-sample allocation not given. Samples were taken on day 63 after the first vaccine or placebo injection. TCRdb's table, derived via immunoSEQ multiplex PCR, lists solely in-frame clones and lacks some. The data hold around 250,000 clones, with roughly 87% observed a single time. The sequenced sample was peripheral blood, obtained in a trial of Ad26.COV2.S vaccine versus placebo. Every receptor here comes from a person between 18 and 59 years old who received the Ad26.COV2.S COVID-19 vaccine or a placebo.

The rearrangement uses TRBV7-2 and TRBJ1-1; TRBD1 matches at 8 bases. Germline V CDR1 and CDR2: SGHTA, FQGNSA. This CDR3 comprises 16 residues. The junction had 13 bases not matched to a gene; V was cut back by 5 bases and J by 5 bases. CDR3 coding DNA: TGTGCCAGCAGCCCGTCGGCCGGGACAGGAGGGACTGAAGCTTTCTTT. As protein: CASSPSAGTGGTEAFF. The variable domain in full, with the rest retrieved from reference TRBV7-2 and TRBJ1-1, is GAGVSQSPSNKVTEKGKDVELRCDPISGHTALYWYRQSLGQGLEFLIYFQGNSAPDKSGLPSDRFSAERTGGSVSTLTIQRTQQEDSAVYLCASSPSAGTGGTEAFFGQGTRLTVV.

This CDR3 is CASSAGVEGNQPQHF. The DNA for the CDR3 is TGTGCCAGCAGCGCCGGGGTCGAGGGCAATCAGCCCCAGCATTTT. This chain uses TRBV5-5 with TRBJ1-5, with D hard to call. Germline CDR1 SGHKS, CDR2 YYEKEE (reference sequence). The V end was cut by 4 bases, the J end by 2 bases, with 13 bases between. The CDR3 has 15 residues.

This chain links TRBV7-3 with TRBJ2-2; 10 positions agree with TRBD2. The CDR3 has 15 amino acids. Germline V gene lookup returns CDR1 SGHTA and CDR2 FQGTGA. J was trimmed by 4 bases and V by 4 bases; bases with no gene match: 3. The CDR3 DNA sequence: TGTGCCAGCAGCTGGGGACTAGCGAGCACCGGGGAGCTGTTTTTT. Protein: CASSWGLASTGELFF.

The chain is built from TRBV7-9 and TRBJ1-1; the match to TRBD1 covers 7 bases. Germline assignment: CDR1 SEHNR and CDR2 FQNEAQ (reference sequence). V lost 4 bases to trimming and J lost 8 bases; unmatched junction nucleotides: 4. There are 12 residues in the CDR3. CDR3 loop: CASSSRGGEAFF. The CDR3 DNA sequence: TGTGCCAGCAGCTCCCGAGGGGGCGAAGCTTTCTTT.

This clone appeared a single time. The rearrangement joins TRBV7-9 to TRBJ2-1; 13 bases match TRBD2. The ends lost 4 bases at V and 2 bases at J; junction bases unmatched: 5. The CDR3 extends over 17 amino acids. Germline V lookup: CDR1 SEHNR, CDR2 FQNEAQ (reference sequence). The CDR3 nucleotides read TGTGCCAGCAGCTCCGGGACTAGCGGGGAGACCTACAATGAGCAGTTCTTC. This sequence encodes CASSSGTSGETYNEQFF.

This rearrangement joins TRBV12-3 or TRBV12-4 to TRBJ2-5; D may be TRBD1 or TRBD2 (5 bases each). V lost 5 bases and J lost 5, with 12 bases in between. This CDR3 region has 13 residues. Written as DNA, the CDR3 is TGTGCCAGCAGTCGACGGTGGGGGGAGACCCAGTACTTC. Translated: CASSRRWGETQYF.

The rearrangement joins TRBV24-1 to TRBJ2-3, with 7 nucleotides matching TRBD2. Germline CDR1 KGHDR, CDR2 SFDVKD. This CDR3 spans 14 amino acids. J gave up 1 base and V 9 bases, and 6 bases lay outside the gene matches. The CDR3: CATAGAGGTDTQYF. CDR3 nucleotides: TGTGCCACCGCCGGGGCGGGAGGCACAGATACGCAGTATTTT.

The chain recombines TRBV27 with TRBJ1-6; possibly TRBD1 for D (6 bases). Germline lookup yields CDR1 MNHEY and CDR2 SMNVEV (reference sequence). The CDR3 contains 16 residues. V was pared by 3 bases and J by 6 bases, with 15 bases between. The CDR3 reads CASSLMGALRNSPLHF. For the CDR3, the DNA is TGTGCCAGCAGTTTGATGGGGGCGCTGCGTAATTCACCCCTCCACTTT.

V is TRBV6-1 and J is TRBJ1-5, with a weak D call TRBD1 (6 bases). The germline V gene has CDR1 MNHNS and CDR2 SASEGT. Trimming left V 0 bases short and J 1 base short, with 16 bases between. The CDR3 loop spans 18 amino acids. The CDR3 here is CASSEAWTAFISNQPQHF. The DNA of the CDR3 is TGTGCCAGCAGTGAAGCGTGGACAGCTTTTATCAGCAATCAGCCCCAGCATTTT.